This T cell receptor (beta chain) originates from a study of neoadjuvant anti-PD-1 for oral cavity cancer. Across the whole study: Before surgery, most patients got three to four biweekly 3 mg/kg nivolumab doses.

The assay was immunoSEQ multiplex PCR, and TCRdb's table has in-frame clones only and misses some. The sample contains over 14,000 clones, approximately 69% of which appear only once. Trimming removed 3 bases from V and 0 bases from J, with 15 bases in between. Germline CDR1 and CDR2: SGDLS and YYNGEE. The CDR3 consists of 17 residues. This clone was picked up a small number of times. What it binds is not known. Overall study findings and caveats: Treg/Th17 ratio rose with pretreatment blood and fell with post-treatment tumor TCRbeta clonality.

Time point denoted: after neoadjuvant nivolumab, at surgical resection. Stage II-IVA oral cavity squamous cell carcinoma was new and untreated by systemic or radiation therapy. PBMCs were not maintained or expanded in culture before analysis. Specimen: PBMCs, collected after nivolumab (anti-PD-1) treatment. The rearrangement joins TRBV9 to TRBJ1-4; D uncertain. This sequence originates from a person between 40 and 79 years old with oral cavity squamous cell carcinoma. Written as DNA, the CDR3 is TGTGCCAGCAGCGCTTCGGGAGGCCTAGCAACTAATGAAAAACTGTTTTTT. Protein sequence: CASSASGGLATNEKLFF.